Included here is one T cell receptor (beta chain) sequence, with context. The antigen is undetermined. The data derive from a study of chemoradiotherapy in HPV16-positive cancers. In germline, CDR1 is GTSNPN, CDR2 SVGIG (reference sequence). This CDR3 comprises 14 residues. V gave up 8 bases and J gave up 2 bases; unmatched junction bases: 6. The assay was immunoSEQ multiplex PCR, and TCRdb's table has in-frame clones only and misses some. The sample contains about 2,400 clones, about 85% of which appear only once. Study outcomes and limitations: Candidate HPV-specific clones and E7-related TCR motifs grew in tumor during treatment.

The chain combines TRBV30 with TRBJ2-1; TRBD2 matches 10 bases. The receptor was isolated from a human donor with HPV-associated anogenital cancer. The specimen comprised tumor tissue, sampled from a patient who underwent chemoradiotherapy. The chain's CDR3 is CAIELAGPYNEQFF. CDR3 sequence (DNA): TGTGCCATCGAACTAGCGGGACCCTACAATGAGCAGTTCTTC.